This T cell receptor beta chain originates from a study of T cells in Graves' hyperthyroidism and ophthalmopathy. Researchers amplified the TCR beta CDR3 regions from RNA transcripts. Primed by the HTBI set, a first-round RT-PCR was run on the TCR CDR3. TCRdb independently ran MiXCR on the multiplex PCR reads; one entry per CDR3 protein. The sample holds about 420,000 distinct CDR3 sequences; approximately 13% are singletons and the top ten take 5% to 6.5%. This clonotype was seen repeatedly, ten times or more. CDR3 length equals 12 residues. Germline-derived CDR1 and CDR2 are SQVTM and ANQGSEA. The sequencing sample was made of blood. This sequence originates from a young woman with Graves' hyperthyroidism. The chain joins TRBV29-1 to TRBJ1-2; D gene uncertain. CDR3 sequence: CSAGRNEYGYTF. CDR3 bases: TGCAGTGCCGGCAGGAATGAGTATGGCTACACCTTC.